The 3 T cell receptor beta chains given below trace back to one sample, sequenced in a study of cytomegalovirus exposure and HLA in healthy donors. PCR involved 60 Vbeta and 13 Jbeta primers. Only in-frame clones appear in the TCRdb table, and some are missing; sequencing was by immunoSEQ multiplex PCR. The data hold 150,000 to 200,000 clones, with 75% observed a single time. The sample was PBMCs. These receptors originate from a woman aged 40 to 50 in good health and CMV-seropositive.

The chain recombines TRBV7-2 with TRBJ2-7; TRBD2 matches at 9 bases. The V segment lost 0 bases and the J segment 2 bases; nucleotides outside the gene matches: 5. Germline V gene data show CDR1 as SGHTA and CDR2 as FQGNSA. The CDR3 covers 16 residues. The DNA of the CDR3 is TGTGCCAGCAGCTTAGCAGGGGCTAGCGGGACCTACGAGCAGTACTTC. Its translation: CASSLAGASGTYEQYF.

The genes are TRBV7-2 and TRBJ2-1; TRBD1 is a possible D gene (6 bases). Germline V lookup: CDR1 SGHTA, CDR2 FQGNSA. The CDR3 has 14 amino acids. Trimming left V 1 base short and J 9 bases short, with 13 bases between. This CDR3 reads CASSLGGQVREQFF. CDR3 nucleotide sequence: TGTGCCAGCAGCTTAGGGGGGCAGGTACGTGAGCAGTTCTTC.

The gene calls are TRBV7-6 and TRBJ2-1; possible D gene TRBD1, 5 bases. The V end was cut by 8 bases, the J end by 6 bases, with 20 bases between. This CDR3 is built from 15 residues. The germline V gene has CDR1 SGHVS and CDR2 FNYEAQ. CDR3 loop: CASAPSGLDVNEQFF. DNA of the CDR3: TGTGCCAGCGCTCCTTCAGGGCTAGACGTCAATGAGCAGTTCTTC.